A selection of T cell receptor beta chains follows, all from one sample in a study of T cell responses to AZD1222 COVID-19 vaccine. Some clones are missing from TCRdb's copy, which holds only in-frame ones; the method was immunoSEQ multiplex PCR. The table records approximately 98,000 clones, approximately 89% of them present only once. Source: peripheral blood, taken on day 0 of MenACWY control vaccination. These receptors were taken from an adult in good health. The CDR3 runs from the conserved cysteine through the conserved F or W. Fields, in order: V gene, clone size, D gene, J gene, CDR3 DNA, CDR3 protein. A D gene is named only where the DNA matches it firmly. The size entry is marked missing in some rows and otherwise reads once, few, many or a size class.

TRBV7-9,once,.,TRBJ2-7,TGTGCCAGCAGCTTAGTCTACGAGCAGTACTTC,CASSLVYEQYF
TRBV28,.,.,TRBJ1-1,TGTGCCAGCAGTTTACGGGGGATGAACACTGAAGCTTTCTTT,CASSLRGMNTEAFF
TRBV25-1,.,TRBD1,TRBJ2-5,TGTGCCAGCGGAGGGACAGGCGGGGAGGAGACCCAGTACTTC,CASGGTGGEETQYF
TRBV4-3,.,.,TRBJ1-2,TGCGCCAGCAGCCAAGAACGCAGGGGAAGCTACACCTTC,CASSQERRGSYTF
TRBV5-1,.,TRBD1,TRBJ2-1,TGCGCCAGCAGACCAGGGGGCGCGAGCTCCTACAATGAGCAGTTCTTC,CASRPGGASSYNEQFF
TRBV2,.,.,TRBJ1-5,TGTGCCAGCAGTGAAATCGGCAGCAGCAATCAGCCCCAGCATTTT,CASSEIGSSNQPQHF
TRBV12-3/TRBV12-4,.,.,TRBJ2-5,TGTGCCAGCAGTTCCAGGGGTGGGGAGACCCAGTACTTC,CASSSRGGETQYF
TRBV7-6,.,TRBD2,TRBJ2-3,TGTGCCAGCAGCTTAAGCGGGGGGGCCTCACCAGATACGCAGTATTTT,CASSLSGGASPDTQYF
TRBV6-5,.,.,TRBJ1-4,TGTGCCAGCAGTTACTCAACGGACCTTAATGAAAAACTGTTTTTT,CASSYSTDLNEKLFF
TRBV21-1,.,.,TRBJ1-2,TGTGCCAGCAGCAAAGACCAGGGGACATCTGCCGGCTACACCTTC,CASSKDQGTSAGYTF
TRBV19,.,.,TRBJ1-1,TGTGCCAGTAGTATTCCAGGCCTGAACACTGAAGCTTTCTTT,CASSIPGLNTEAFF
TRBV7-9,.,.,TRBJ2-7,TGTGCCAGCAGCTTAGTCCCGGGAAGCTACGAGCAGTACTTC,CASSLVPGSYEQYF
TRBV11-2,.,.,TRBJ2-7,TGTGCCAGCAGCTCTGGGACCTACGAGCAGTACTTC,CASSSGTYEQYF
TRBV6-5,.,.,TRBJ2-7,TGTGCCAGCAGAGAGGAGGGGTCGAGCTACGAGCAGTACTTC,CASREEGSSYEQYF
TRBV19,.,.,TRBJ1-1,TGTGCCAGTACCTTGACAGGAGGGGCCACTGAAGCTTTCTTT,CASTLTGGATEAFF
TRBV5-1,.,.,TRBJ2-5,TGCGCCAGCAGCCTCGGGACGGAGGAAGAGACCCAGTACTTC,CASSLGTEEETQYF
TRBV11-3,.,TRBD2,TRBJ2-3,TGTGCCAGCAGCTCGGGTGGCGGGGGGCGAGGGCCCAGCACAGATACGCAGTATTTT,CASSSGGGGRGPSTDTQYF
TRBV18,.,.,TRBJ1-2,TGTGCCAGCTCACCAGCCAGGGACAACTATGGCTACACCTTC,CASSPARDNYGYTF
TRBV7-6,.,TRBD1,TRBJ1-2,TGTGCCAGCAGCTTACAGGGGGCGGCTCTCTATGGCTACACCTTC,CASSLQGAALYGYTF
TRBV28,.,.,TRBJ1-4,TGTGCCAGCAGTCCCTTCGGTGCAACTAATGAAAAACTGTTTTTT,CASSPFGATNEKLFF
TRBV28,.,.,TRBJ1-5,TGTGCCAGCAGATTAAGGGGGAATCAGCCCCAGCATTTT,CASRLRGNQPQHF
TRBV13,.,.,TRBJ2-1,TGTGCCAGCAGCTTACGGATGGGGCGGGGGCCGGGGAATGAGCAGTTCTTC,CASSLRMGRGPGNEQFF
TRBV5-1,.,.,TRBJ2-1,TGCGCCAGCAGCTTGGTACCCGCGGGACAGTCCTACAATGAGCAGTTCTTC,CASSLVPAGQSYNEQFF
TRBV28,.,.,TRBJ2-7,TGTGCCAGCAGTTCCCAAACCCGGGGTTCCTACGAGCAGTACTTC,CASSSQTRGSYEQYF
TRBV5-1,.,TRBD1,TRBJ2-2,TGCGCCAGCAGCTTGCTCGGACAGGGAGCCACCGGGGAGCTGTTTTTT,CASSLLGQGATGELFF
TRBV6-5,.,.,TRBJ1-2,TGTGCCAGCACCTCCGGCAGGGCTAATGGCTACACCTTC,CASTSGRANGYTF
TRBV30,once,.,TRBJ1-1,TGTGCCGGAACGTTGAACACTGAAGCTTTCTTT,CAGTLNTEAFF
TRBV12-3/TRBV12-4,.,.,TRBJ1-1,TGTGCCAGCAGTTTCTCGAACACTGAAGCTTTCTTT,CASSFSNTEAFF
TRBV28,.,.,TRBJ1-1,TGTGCCAGCAGTTTTCGACCGACGAACACTGAAGCTTTCTTT,CASSFRPTNTEAFF
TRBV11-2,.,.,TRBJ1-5,TGTGCCAGCAGCTTAGATGGGACCACTCAGCCCCAGCATTTT,CASSLDGTTQPQHF
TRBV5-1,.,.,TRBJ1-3,TGCGCCAGCAGCTCGGGGGCCTCTGGAAACACCATATATTTT,CASSSGASGNTIYF
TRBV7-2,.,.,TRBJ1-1,TGTGCCAGCAGCTTACGGGGGAAGAACACTGAAGCTTTCTTT,CASSLRGKNTEAFF
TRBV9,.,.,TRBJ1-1,TGTGCCAGCAGCGTTGGGGGGAGTAGCACTGAAGCTTTCTTT,CASSVGGSSTEAFF
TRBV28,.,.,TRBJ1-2,TGTGCCAGCAGGCCTATGGGGGCTTATGGCTACACCTTC,CASRPMGAYGYTF
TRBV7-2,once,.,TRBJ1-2,TGTGCCAGCAGCGCTTACAGGGATGGCTACACCTTC,CASSAYRDGYTF
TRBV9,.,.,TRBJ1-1,TGTGCCAGCAGCGTTAGGGGGATGAACACTGAAGCTTTCTTT,CASSVRGMNTEAFF
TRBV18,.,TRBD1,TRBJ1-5,TGTGCCAGCTCACGGGGACAGTGGAGCAATCAGCCCCAGCATTTT,CASSRGQWSNQPQHF
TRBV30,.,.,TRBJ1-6,TGTGCCTGGAGCATATCTAGGGGGGGCGATAATTCACCCCTCCACTTT,CAWSISRGGDNSPLHF
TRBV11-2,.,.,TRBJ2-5,TGTGCCAGCAGCTTCTACGTACAAGAGACCCAGTACTTC,CASSFYVQETQYF
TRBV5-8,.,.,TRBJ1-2,TGTGCCAGCAGCTGGGCCAGCTATGGCTACACCTTC,CASSWASYGYTF